The 17 T cell receptor beta chains given below trace back to one sample, sequenced in a study of early T cells in non-severe SARS-CoV-2 infection. TCRdb recomputed calls from the 5' RACE reads with MiXCR, one row per CDR3 protein. The table shows tens of thousands of distinct CDR3 sequences, with over 4.5% occurring only once. The sequenced sample was whole blood. The receptors were sampled from an adult who was a healthcare worker with PCR-confirmed SARS-CoV-2 infection or an uninfected control (not recorded which).

This clonotype was seen a few times. V gene TRBV20-1 combines with J gene TRBJ2-1, with 7 bases that match TRBD2. CDR1 DFQATT and CDR2 SNEGSKA come from the germline V gene (reference sequence). V shed 5 bases and J 0 bases; nucleotides not matched to a gene: 4. The CDR3 has 14 residues. CDR3 coding DNA: TGCAGTGCTTGGGGCGGGAGCTCCTACAATGAGCAGTTCTTC. Its translation is CSAWGGSSYNEQFF.

This clonotype was seen ten or more times. The V and J genes are TRBV6-1 and TRBJ2-5; 9 bases agree with TRBD1. The CDR3 is made up of 13 amino acids. CDR1 and CDR2 from the germline V gene are MNHNS and SASEGT. Germline trimming cut 6 bases from V and 3 bases from J; bases unmatched to any gene: 2. For the CDR3, the DNA is TGTGCCAGCAGGGGACAGGGAAAAGAGACCCAGTACTTC. Residues: CASRGQGKETQYF.

This clonotype has ten or more counts. The rearrangement uses TRBV5-5 and TRBJ1-6; D is possibly TRBD1 (5 bases). CDR3 length: 15 residues. Deletions cut 4 bases from V and 1 base from J, with 9 bases between. Germline V gene data show CDR1 as SGHKS and CDR2 as YYEKEE (reference sequence). The CDR3 DNA is TGTGCCAGCAGCATCCAGGGATCCTATAATTCACCCCTCCACTTT. Its translation is CASSIQGSYNSPLHF.

This clonotype has a single count. This could be a read error, since a much larger clone is one nucleotide away. V is TRBV12-3 or TRBV12-4 and J is TRBJ1-1; 7 bases agree with TRBD1. The length of the CDR3 is 14 residues. V lost 6 bases to trimming and J lost 1 base; unmatched junction nucleotides: 5. The CDR3: CASRRQGANTEAFF. Written as DNA, the CDR3 is TGTGCCAGCAGAAGACAGGGAGCGAACACTGAAGCTTTCTTT.

This clonotype was seen more than once but under ten times. The chain links TRBV12-3 or TRBV12-4 to TRBJ2-7; 11 bases fit TRBD2. V was pared by 6 bases and J by 4 bases, with 8 bases of the junction left unmatched. The CDR3 consists of 15 residues. CDR3 protein: CASSHALAGEYEQYF. In DNA, the CDR3 is TGTGCCAGCAGCCACGCACTAGCGGGAGAGTACGAGCAGTACTTC.

The rearrangement links TRBV1 to TRBJ2-7; TRBD1, the table's D call, was not compared with the DNA. TRBV1 is marked as a pseudogene. This CDR3 comprises 17 residues. The CDR3 region has the DNA TGCACCAGCAGCACGCAGGCCCCCGCGGGTACCACCTACGAGCAGTACTTC. Translation: CTSSTQAPAGTTYEQYF.

This clonotype was seen ten or more times. This chain joins TRBV6-2 or TRBV6-3 and TRBJ2-5, with D possibly matching TRBD1 (5 bases). CDR3 size: 11 residues. Trimming stripped 6 bases from V and 5 bases from J, with 7 bases between. From germline, CDR1 is MNHEY and CDR2 SVGEGT. The CDR3: CASSSGETQYF. In nucleotides, the CDR3 is TGTGCCAGCAGCTCAGGGGAGACCCAGTACTTC.

This clonotype showed up just a few times. J is TRBJ2-7 and V is TRBV5-8, with a possible D match to TRBD1 (6 bases). This CDR3 comprises 15 residues. Germline V gene data show CDR1 as SGHTS and CDR2 as YDEGEE. Trimming took off 0 bases at V and 5 bases at J, with 15 bases between the two ends. CDR3 nucleotide sequence: TGTGCCAGCAGCTTGGGCTCTACAGGGCCTGACGAGCAGTACTTC. Protein sequence: CASSLGSTGPDEQYF.

The table lists this clonotype with many counts. The chain combines TRBV7-6 with TRBJ2-7, with 11 bases identical to TRBD2. The V and J ends lost 5 bases and 5 bases, in that order; junction bases with no gene match: 2. The germline V gene has CDR1 SGHVS and CDR2 FNYEAQ. This CDR3 region has 13 residues. The CDR3 sequence: CASSMGLADEQYF. CDR3 DNA sequence: TGTGCCAGCAGCATGGGACTAGCGGACGAGCAGTACTTC. The whole variable domain, filled in from reference TRBV7-6 and TRBJ2-7, reads GAGVSQSPRYKVTKRGQDVALRCDPISGHVSLYWYRQALGQGPEFLTYFNYEAQQDKSGLPNDRFSAERPEGSISTLTIQRTEQRDSAMYRCASSMGLADEQYFGPGTRLTVT.

This clonotype has ten or more counts. The chain has TRBV10-2 and TRBJ1-5; D gene uncertain. The V end was cut by 8 bases, the J end by 0 bases, with 11 bases between. The CDR3 contains 14 residues. CDR1 and CDR2 from the germline V gene are WSHSY and SAAADI. CDR3: CASRRENSNQPQHF. Here the CDR3 DNA reads TGCGCCAGCCGGAGGGAGAATAGCAATCAGCCCCAGCATTTT.

This clonotype was picked up many times. The chain recombines TRBV2 with TRBJ2-1, with 8 bases fitting TRBD2. Germline V gene sequence: CDR1 SNHLY, CDR2 FYNNEI. The CDR3 is made up of 15 amino acids. Trimming cost V 4 bases and J 2 bases; bases outside gene matches: 4. The CDR3: CASSGLATPYNEQFF. CDR3 DNA sequence: TGTGCCAGCAGTGGACTAGCGACCCCCTACAATGAGCAGTTCTTC.

This clonotype was found many times. The V gene is TRBV5-1, the J gene TRBJ2-7; D gene ambiguous. The germline gives CDR1 SGHRS, CDR2 YFSETQ. V was trimmed by 4 bases and J by 6 bases, leaving 11 bases between them. CDR3 length equals 12 residues. CDR3 bases: TGCGCCAGCAGCCCCGGCGGCTCCGAGCAGTACTTC. Translating gives CASSPGGSEQYF.

V and J are TRBV5-1 and TRBJ2-1, with a weak D call TRBD1 (5 bases). The length of the CDR3 is 14 residues. Trimming cost V 0 bases and J 5 bases, with 9 bases left between them. Germline V gives CDR1 SGHRS, CDR2 YFSETQ. CDR3 residues: CASSLGGGDNEQFF. For the CDR3, the DNA is TGCGCCAGCAGCTTGGGGGGCGGTGACAATGAGCAGTTCTTC.

This chain connects TRBV2 to TRBJ2-5; D gene uncertain. The germline V gene has CDR1 SNHLY and CDR2 FYNNEI. V gave up 9 bases and J gave up 2 bases, with 13 bases separating them. This CDR3 comprises 13 residues. CDR3 coding DNA: TGTGCCAGTGGGTCACGGGCTCAAGAGACCCAGTACTTC. Encoded protein: CASGSRAQETQYF.

At least ten counts were recorded for this clonotype. The chain links TRBV12-3 or TRBV12-4 to TRBJ2-6, with D unresolved. V was shortened by 8 bases and J by 2 bases, with 7 bases between the two germline ends. This CDR3 is built from 13 residues. The CDR3 sequence: CASLQAGANVLTF. For the CDR3, the DNA is TGTGCCAGCCTGCAAGCTGGGGCCAACGTCCTGACTTTC.

This clonotype was detected ten times or more. The rearrangement links TRBV7-2 to TRBJ2-1, with 8 positions matching TRBD2. The V segment lost 5 bases and the J segment 4 bases; nucleotides outside the gene matches: 7. In germline, CDR1 is SGHTA, CDR2 FQGNSA. The CDR3 is 15 residues long. CDR3 DNA: TGTGCCAGCAGCATTCTAGCGGGCCCTTACAATGAGCAGTTCTTC. This codes for CASSILAGPYNEQFF.

This clonotype was detected a few times. The chain employs TRBV9 and TRBJ2-3, with 8 positions matching TRBD2. The germline V gene encodes CDR1 SGDLS and CDR2 YYNGEE. The length of the CDR3 is 15 residues. V dropped 1 base and J dropped 2; count of bases not matched to a gene: 3. CDR3 coding DNA: TGTGCCAGCAGCGTAACAGCGGGGGCCACAGATACGCAGTATTTT. It is translated as CASSVTAGATDTQYF.